The clone carrying this T cell receptor (beta chain) turned up a few times. Time point here: patch test 2, 6 weeks after DPC sensitization. Regarding treatment: therapeutic diphenylcyclopropenone sensitization with weekly scalp DPC. V gave up 5 bases and J gave up 5 bases, with 16 bases separating them. The CDR3 has 15 residues. Looked up from germline, CDR1 is LNHNV and CDR2 is YYDKDF (reference sequence). The data originate from a study of human T cells and chemical hapten exposure. A single record per CDR3 protein comes from TCRdb applying MiXCR to the RACE reads. Of about 84,000 distinct CDR3 sequences listed, 10% are singletons.

The sequence derives from a woman between 50 and 59 years old with alopecia areata. Some clones in this sample may be carry-over from other donors' samples. The chain carries TRBV15 and TRBJ2-4, with D possibly matching TRBD2 (5 bases). The material was whole blood, obtained in connection with sensitization to the hapten diphenylcyclopropenone (DPC). This CDR3 reads CATSSNPSLQNIQYF. The CDR3 coding sequence is TGTGCCACCAGCTCAAATCCTAGCCTCCAAAACATTCAGTACTTC.